This is a list of T cell receptor beta chains from one sample in a study of blood T cell repertoires in COVID-19. This table comes from immunoSEQ multiplex PCR, and its TCRdb copy is limited to in-frame clones, with some not included. The table records around 290,000 clones, around 89% of them present only once. What was sequenced was PBMCs or T cells enriched from blood (not recorded which). All receptors derive from a woman aged 55-69 years in a cohort exposed to, infected with or recovered from COVID-19 (not recorded which). CDR3s include the opening cysteine and the closing phenylalanine or tryptophan. A D gene is named only where the DNA matches it firmly. Clone size is not always given. Where it is, it says once, few, many or a class for expanded clones.

.	.	TRBV7-9	TRBJ1-1	TGTGCCAGCAGCTCGACAGTTGAAGCTTTCTTT	CASSSTVEAFF
TRBD1	.	TRBV19	TRBJ1-6	TGTGCCAGTAGTATTTTGGGACAGGGGAATTCACCCCTCCACTTT	CASSILGQGNSPLHF
.	.	TRBV6-5	TRBJ2-3	TGTGCCAGCAGTTACGGGCAGGGCACAGATACGCAGTATTTT	CASSYGQGTDTQYF
.	.	TRBV7-3	TRBJ2-2	TGTGCCAGCAGCTTATCGGGGGTCGGGGAGCTGTTTTTT	CASSLSGVGELFF
.	.	TRBV28	TRBJ2-7	TGTGCCAGCCGAACAGGGCACTCCTACGAGCAGTACTTC	CASRTGHSYEQYF
TRBD1	.	TRBV24-1	TRBJ2-7	TGTGCCACCAGTCCGGGGACAGGGGGCAACTACGAGCAGTACTTC	CATSPGTGGNYEQYF
.	.	TRBV27	TRBJ2-1	TGTGCCAGCAGTCAACGGGGGGCCAGTGAGCAGTTCTTC	CASSQRGASEQFF
TRBD1	.	TRBV2	TRBJ1-6	TGTGCCAGCAGTGGGGACAGGAGTCGGTCACCCCTCCACTTT	CASSGDRSRSPLHF
TRBD1	.	TRBV7-2	TRBJ2-2	TGTGCCAGCAGCTTAGCCCAGGGGGCAACCGGGGAGCTGTTTTTT	CASSLAQGATGELFF
.	.	TRBV20-1	TRBJ1-1	TGCAGTGCCAGACACGCGGCTGAAGCTTTCTTT	CSARHAAEAFF
TRBD2	.	TRBV18	TRBJ2-1	TGTGCCAGCTCACCAAGACTAGCGGGGAATGAGCAGTTCTTC	CASSPRLAGNEQFF
TRBD2	.	TRBV7-6	TRBJ2-7	TGTGCCAGCAGGTCTAGCGGGAGCTACGAGCAGTACTTC	CASRSSGSYEQYF
TRBD2	.	TRBV9	TRBJ2-5	TGTGCCAGCAGCGTAGGGGAGGGAACCCAGTACTTC	CASSVGEGTQYF
TRBD2	.	TRBV5-6	TRBJ2-7	TGTGCCAGCAGCTTTTACGGGACTAGTAGACGGGGGTACGAGCAGTACTTC	CASSFYGTSRRGYEQYF
TRBD2	.	TRBV6-5	TRBJ2-7	TGTGCCAGCAGTTATCGAGCGGGAGTCGACGAGCAGTACTTC	CASSYRAGVDEQYF
.	.	TRBV3-1/TRBV3-2	TRBJ2-7	TGTGCCAGCAGCCAAGTCTTTACGGGAGTCTCCTACGAGCAGTACTTC	CASSQVFTGVSYEQYF
TRBD2	.	TRBV30	TRBJ2-5	TGTGCCTGGATGCACCTCCTAGCGGGAGAAGAGACCCAGTACTTC	CAWMHLLAGEETQYF
TRBD2	.	TRBV7-9	TRBJ2-1	TGTGCCAGCAGCTTACCCGGGACTAGCGGGAGAAAATACAATGAGCAGTTCTTC	CASSLPGTSGRKYNEQFF
.	.	TRBV28	TRBJ1-5	TGTGCCAGCAGGGAAAGGGCGTGGACAGAGCGTAGCAATCAGCCCCAGCATTTT	CASRERAWTERSNQPQHF
.	.	TRBV27	TRBJ2-7	TGTGCCAGCAGTTTAAGGGTGGGAGGTCAGGTCTCGGGCGAGCAGTACTTC	CASSLRVGGQVSGEQYF
TRBD2	.	TRBV3-1/TRBV3-2	TRBJ2-1	TGTGCCAGCAGCCTAAGAGGACGCGGGAGTAGCAATGAGCAGTTCTTC	CASSLRGRGSSNEQFF
TRBD1	.	TRBV6-5	TRBJ1-1	TGTGCCAGCAGTTACTCAGGGCAGGGGGTCACTGAAGCTTTCTTT	CASSYSGQGVTEAFF
TRBD2	.	TRBV2	TRBJ2-1	TGTGCCAGCAGCATGGGTAGCGGGAGGCCCGACTACAATGAGCAGTTCTTC	CASSMGSGRPDYNEQFF
.	.	TRBV29-1	TRBJ2-2	TGCAGCGTTGGGGGACTCTACACCGGGGAGCTGTTTTTT	CSVGGLYTGELFF
TRBD1	.	TRBV10-3	TRBJ2-2	TGTGCCATCAGTGGAGGACAGGGTAACACCGGGGAGCTGTTTTTT	CAISGGQGNTGELFF
TRBD2	.	TRBV7-2	TRBJ2-1	TGTGCCAGCAGCTTAAGGGTATGGACTAGCGGGACCCATGAGCAGTTCTTC	CASSLRVWTSGTHEQFF
TRBD1	.	TRBV30	TRBJ1-1	TGTGCCTGGAGTGCCGGCAGGGGGCGCCAGGACACTGAAGCTTTCTTT	CAWSAGRGRQDTEAFF
TRBD1	once	TRBV7-9	TRBJ2-7	TGTGCCAGCAGCTTAAGCGGGACAGGGAGTCCCGAGCAGTACTTC	CASSLSGTGSPEQYF
.	.	TRBV10-2	TRBJ1-2	TGCGCCAGCAGGAAAGGGAGGGCCGACTATGGCTACACCTTC	CASRKGRADYGYTF
.	.	TRBV7-3	TRBJ2-2	TGTGCCAGCAGCTGGGCTAGCGAGGCCGGGGAGCTGTTTTTT	CASSWASEAGELFF
.	.	TRBV27	TRBJ2-1	TGTGCCAGCAGAAATTCGATGGGAGACCCATATTACAATGAGCAGTTCTTC	CASRNSMGDPYYNEQFF
.	.	TRBV5-4	TRBJ1-1	TGTGCCAGTATGGGGGGGCACAGGGAGACTGAAGCTTTCTTT	CASMGGHRETEAFF
.	.	TRBV2	TRBJ1-1	TGTGCCAGCAGGAGTGGGGGAGGTAACACTGAAGCTTTCTTT	CASRSGGGNTEAFF
TRBD2	.	TRBV28	TRBJ2-1	TGTGCCAGCAGTCTCGGACTAGCGGGGAACAATGAGCAGTTCTTC	CASSLGLAGNNEQFF
TRBD2	.	TRBV6-2/TRBV6-3	TRBJ2-3	TGTGCCAGCAGTTACTCCGGACTAGGGAAGGGGCGTACAGATACGCAGTATTTT	CASSYSGLGKGRTDTQYF
TRBD1	.	TRBV19	TRBJ1-2	TGTGCCAGTGCCCGAGGACAGGGAAGAAGTAACTATGGCTACACCTTC	CASARGQGRSNYGYTF
TRBD2	.	TRBV7-3	TRBJ2-1	TGTGCCAGCAGCTTAAACCGACTAGCGGGAGCTGAGCAGTTCTTC	CASSLNRLAGAEQFF
TRBD2	.	TRBV3-1/TRBV3-2	TRBJ2-5	TGTGCCAGCAGCCCCGGGACTAGCGGTGGGTGGCAAGAGACCCAGTACTTC	CASSPGTSGGWQETQYF
TRBD2	.	TRBV11-3	TRBJ2-7	TGTGCCAGCAGGCTAGCGGGAGAAGACTACGAGCAGTACTTC	CASRLAGEDYEQYF
.	.	TRBV28	TRBJ2-1	TGTGCCAGCAGTTTATATGACGGGAAAGTCTACAATGAGCAGTTCTTC	CASSLYDGKVYNEQFF
TRBD1	.	TRBV13	TRBJ2-1	TGTGCCAGCAGCCTTCGACAGGGGGCGTACAATGAGCAGTTCTTC	CASSLRQGAYNEQFF
TRBD2	.	TRBV25-1	TRBJ2-7	TGTGCCAGCAGAGTAGCGGGAGGTAACGAGCAGTACTTC	CASRVAGGNEQYF
.	.	TRBV19	TRBJ2-6	TGTGCCAGTAGTATACGCACAAGGGGTTCTGGGGCCAACGTCCTGACTTTC	CASSIRTRGSGANVLTF
.	.	TRBV10-2	TRBJ2-7	TGCGCCAGCAGTGATTGGGGGGAATTTCGAGGAACCGAGCAGTACTTC	CASSDWGEFRGTEQYF
TRBD2	.	TRBV10-3	TRBJ2-3	TGTGCCATCAGTGAGTCGGGACTAGCGGGAGGGTCTAGCACAGATACGCAGTATTTT	CAISESGLAGGSSTDTQYF
.	.	TRBV9	TRBJ1-1	TGTGCCAGCAGACAAGGAGGGGCCATGAACACTGAAGCTTTCTTT	CASRQGGAMNTEAFF
.	.	TRBV6-5	TRBJ2-7	TGTGCCAGCAGTTACCCCGACAGGGAGCAGTACTTC	CASSYPDREQYF
TRBD2	once	TRBV2	TRBJ2-2	TGTGCCAGCACTACTATCAGGACTAGCGGGAGCCGGGAGCTGTTTTTT	CASTTIRTSGSRELFF
TRBD1	.	TRBV28	TRBJ2-7	TGTGCCAGCAGCCGACCAGGGACAGGGGTCCACGAGCAGTACTTC	CASSRPGTGVHEQYF
.	.	TRBV3-1/TRBV3-2	TRBJ2-3	TGTGCCAGCAGCCAAGAGGCAGCGACCACGAGCACAGATACGCAGTATTTT	CASSQEAATTSTDTQYF
TRBD1	.	TRBV29-1	TRBJ1-2	TGCAGCGTTGTTCCCGGGACAGGGGTCCTCTATGGCTACACCTTC	CSVVPGTGVLYGYTF
TRBD1	.	TRBV27	TRBJ2-3	TGTGCCAGCAGTTCCAGGACAGGAAGGGTGTATTTT	CASSSRTGRVYF
.	.	TRBV6-5	TRBJ2-5	TGTGCCAGCAGTTACGCGGCTAACGGCCTCGGAGAGACCCAGTACTTC	CASSYAANGLGETQYF
TRBD2	.	TRBV27	TRBJ2-7	TGTGCCAGCAGGGCCGGGACTAGCGGCTTTTACGAGCAGTACTTC	CASRAGTSGFYEQYF
TRBD1	.	TRBV2	TRBJ2-2	TGTGCCAGCAGACAGGGGCGTACCGGGGAGCTGTTTTTT	CASRQGRTGELFF
.	.	TRBV28	TRBJ2-4	TGTGCCAGCAGTTTATCCCACCGAGGGATAGCCAAAAACATTCAGTACTTC	CASSLSHRGIAKNIQYF
TRBD2	.	TRBV18	TRBJ2-1	TGTGCCAGCTCACCCACTAGCGGCCTTTACAATGAGCAGTTCTTC	CASSPTSGLYNEQFF